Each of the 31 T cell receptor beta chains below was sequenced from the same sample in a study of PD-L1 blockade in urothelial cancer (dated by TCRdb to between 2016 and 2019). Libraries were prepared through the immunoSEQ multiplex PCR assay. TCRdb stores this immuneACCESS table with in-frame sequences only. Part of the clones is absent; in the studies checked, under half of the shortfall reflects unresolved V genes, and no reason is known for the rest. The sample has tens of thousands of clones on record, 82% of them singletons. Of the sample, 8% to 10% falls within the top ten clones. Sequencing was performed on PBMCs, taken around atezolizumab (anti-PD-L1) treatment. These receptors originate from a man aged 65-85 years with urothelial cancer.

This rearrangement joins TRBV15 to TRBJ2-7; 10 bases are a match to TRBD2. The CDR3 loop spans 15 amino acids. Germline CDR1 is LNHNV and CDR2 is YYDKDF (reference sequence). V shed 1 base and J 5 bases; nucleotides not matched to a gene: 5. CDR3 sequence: CATSRAASGSDEQYF. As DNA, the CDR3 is TGTGCCACCAGCAGAGCGGCTAGCGGGAGTGACGAGCAGTACTTC.

The CDR3 nucleotides are TGTGCCAGCTCACCGAGACAGGCCAATCAGCCCCAGCATTTT. Its protein product is CASSPRQANQPQHF. The V and J genes are TRBV18 and TRBJ1-5; possibly TRBD1 for D (6 bases). The CDR3 is 14 amino acids. Trimming stripped 3 bases from V and 3 bases from J, with 9 bases between. Germline CDR1 reads KGHSH; CDR2 reads LQKENI.

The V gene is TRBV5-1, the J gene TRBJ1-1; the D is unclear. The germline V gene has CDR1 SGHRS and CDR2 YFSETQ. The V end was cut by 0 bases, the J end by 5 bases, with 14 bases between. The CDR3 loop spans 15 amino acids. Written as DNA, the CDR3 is TGCGCCAGCAGCTTGGGAGGGAGGGCCGGGACTGAAGCTTTCTTT. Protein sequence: CASSLGGRAGTEAFF.

DNA for the CDR3: TGTGCCAGCAGTCCGGTCTCGACAGATACGCAGTATTTT. Translation: CASSPVSTDTQYF. The rearrangement uses TRBV5-5 and TRBJ2-3; no reliable D call. V lost 5 bases, J lost 3 bases, and 10 bases lay in between. In germline, CDR1 is SGHKS, CDR2 YYEKEE (reference sequence). The CDR3 sequence is 13 residues long.

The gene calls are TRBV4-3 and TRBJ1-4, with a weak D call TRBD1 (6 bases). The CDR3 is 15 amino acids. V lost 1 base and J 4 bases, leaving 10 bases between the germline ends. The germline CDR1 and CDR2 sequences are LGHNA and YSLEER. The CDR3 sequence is CASSQGRGYNEKLFF. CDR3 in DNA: TGCGCCAGCAGCCAAGGCAGGGGATATAATGAAAAACTGTTTTTT.

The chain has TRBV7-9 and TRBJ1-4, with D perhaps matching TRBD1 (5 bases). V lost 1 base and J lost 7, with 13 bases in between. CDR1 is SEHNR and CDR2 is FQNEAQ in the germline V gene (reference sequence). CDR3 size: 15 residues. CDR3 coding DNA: TGTGCCAGCAGCTTAGTGGAAGGGGCAGGTGAAAAACTGTTTTTT. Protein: CASSLVEGAGEKLFF.

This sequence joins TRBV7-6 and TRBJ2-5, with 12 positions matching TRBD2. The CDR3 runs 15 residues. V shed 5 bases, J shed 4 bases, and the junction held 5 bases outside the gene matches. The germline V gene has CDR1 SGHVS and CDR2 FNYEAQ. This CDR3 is CASSPGLAGVETQYF. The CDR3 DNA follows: TGTGCCAGCAGCCCGGGACTAGCGGGCGTAGAGACCCAGTACTTC.

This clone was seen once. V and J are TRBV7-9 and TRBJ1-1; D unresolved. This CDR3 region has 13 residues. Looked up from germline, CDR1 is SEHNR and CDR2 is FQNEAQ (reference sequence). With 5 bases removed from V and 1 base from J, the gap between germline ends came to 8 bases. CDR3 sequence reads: CASSVDTNTEAFF. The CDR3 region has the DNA TGTGCCAGCAGCGTAGACACGAACACTGAAGCTTTCTTT.

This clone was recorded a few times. CDR3 coding DNA: TGCGCCAGCAGCTTCCCCGGACTGCCGGAGGGGGAGCTGTTTTTT. Its translation is CASSFPGLPEGELFF. The J gene is TRBJ2-2, the V gene TRBV5-1, with a weak D call TRBD2 (5 bases). V lost 2 bases to trimming and J lost 8 bases, with 16 bases between them. Germline CDR1 is SGHRS and CDR2 is YFSETQ. The CDR3 is 15 residues long.

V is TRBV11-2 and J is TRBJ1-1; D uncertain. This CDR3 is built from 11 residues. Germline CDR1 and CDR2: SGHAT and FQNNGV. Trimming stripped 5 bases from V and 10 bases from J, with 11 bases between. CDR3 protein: CASSPLIGAFF. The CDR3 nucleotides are TGTGCCAGCAGCCCCCTTATCGGAGCTTTCTTT. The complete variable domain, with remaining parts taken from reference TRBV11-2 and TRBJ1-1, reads EAGVAQSPRYKIIEKRQSVAFWCNPISGHATLYWYQQILGQGPKLLIQFQNNGVVDDSQLPKDRFSAERLKGVDSTLKIQPAKLEDSAVYLCASSPLIGAFFGQGTRLTVV.

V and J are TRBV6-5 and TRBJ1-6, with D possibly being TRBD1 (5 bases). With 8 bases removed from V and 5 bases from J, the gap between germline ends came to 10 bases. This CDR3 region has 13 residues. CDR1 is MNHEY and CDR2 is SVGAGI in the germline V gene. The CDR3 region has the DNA TGTGCCAGCCGACAGATAAATAATTCACCCCTCCACTTT. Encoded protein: CASRQINNSPLHF.

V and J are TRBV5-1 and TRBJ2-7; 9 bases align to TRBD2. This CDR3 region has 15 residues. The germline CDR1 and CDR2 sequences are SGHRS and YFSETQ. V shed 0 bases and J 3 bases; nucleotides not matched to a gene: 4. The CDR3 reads CASSLDGTSLYEQYF. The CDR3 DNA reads TGCGCCAGCAGCTTGGACGGGACTAGCCTCTACGAGCAGTACTTC. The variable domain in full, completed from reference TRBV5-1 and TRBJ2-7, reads KAGVTQTPRYLIKTRGQQVTLSCSPISGHRSVSWYQQTPGQGLQFLFEYFSETQRNKGNFPGRFSGRQFSNSRSEMNVSTLELGDSALYLCASSLDGTSLYEQYFGPGTRLTVT.

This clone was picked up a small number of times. The CDR3 DNA reads TGTGCCAGCAGCAATCAGTGGAACACTGAAGCTTTCTTT. Its protein product is CASSNQWNTEAFF. This rearrangement joins TRBV5-5 to TRBJ1-1, with no clear D. V lost 4 bases to trimming and J lost 1 base, with 8 bases between them. Germline V gene sequence: CDR1 SGHKS, CDR2 YYEKEE (reference sequence). The CDR3 totals 13 residues.

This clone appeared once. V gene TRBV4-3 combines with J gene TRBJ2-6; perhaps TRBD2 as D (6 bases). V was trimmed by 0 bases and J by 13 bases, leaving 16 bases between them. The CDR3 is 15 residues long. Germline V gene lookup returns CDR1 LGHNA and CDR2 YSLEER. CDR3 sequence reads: CASSQDGGMGRVLTF. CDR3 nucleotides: TGCGCCAGCAGCCAAGATGGCGGGATGGGGCGGGTCCTGACTTTC.

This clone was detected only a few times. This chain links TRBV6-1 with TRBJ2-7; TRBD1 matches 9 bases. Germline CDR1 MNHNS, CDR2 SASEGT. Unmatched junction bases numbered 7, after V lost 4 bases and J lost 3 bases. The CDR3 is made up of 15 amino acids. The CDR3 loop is CASSARPGQGYEQYF. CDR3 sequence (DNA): TGTGCCAGCAGTGCAAGACCGGGACAGGGCTACGAGCAGTACTTC.

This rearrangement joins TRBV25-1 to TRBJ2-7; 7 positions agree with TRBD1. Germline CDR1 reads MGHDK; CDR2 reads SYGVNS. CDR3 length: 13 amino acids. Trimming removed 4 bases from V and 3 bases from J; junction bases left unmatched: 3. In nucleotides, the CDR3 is TGTGCCAGCAGTGGAAGACAGGGCTACGAGCAGTACTTC. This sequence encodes CASSGRQGYEQYF.

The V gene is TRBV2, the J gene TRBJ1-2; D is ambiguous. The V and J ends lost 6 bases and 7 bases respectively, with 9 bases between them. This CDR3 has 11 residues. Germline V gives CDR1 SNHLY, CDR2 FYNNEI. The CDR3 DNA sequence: TGTGCCAGCAGATATAGCGGTGGCTACACCTTC. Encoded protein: CASRYSGGYTF.

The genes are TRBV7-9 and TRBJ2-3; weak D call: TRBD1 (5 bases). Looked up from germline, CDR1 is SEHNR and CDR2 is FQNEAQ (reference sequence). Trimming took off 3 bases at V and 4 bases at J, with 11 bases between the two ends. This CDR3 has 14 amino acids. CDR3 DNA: TGTGCCAGCAGCTTTGGCCAGGGCTCAGATACGCAGTATTTT. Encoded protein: CASSFGQGSDTQYF.

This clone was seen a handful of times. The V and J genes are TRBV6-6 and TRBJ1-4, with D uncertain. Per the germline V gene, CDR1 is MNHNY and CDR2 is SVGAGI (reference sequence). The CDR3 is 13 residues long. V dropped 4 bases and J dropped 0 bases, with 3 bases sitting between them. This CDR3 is CASSLATNEKLFF. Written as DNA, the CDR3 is TGTGCCAGCAGTTTAGCAACTAATGAAAAACTGTTTTTT.

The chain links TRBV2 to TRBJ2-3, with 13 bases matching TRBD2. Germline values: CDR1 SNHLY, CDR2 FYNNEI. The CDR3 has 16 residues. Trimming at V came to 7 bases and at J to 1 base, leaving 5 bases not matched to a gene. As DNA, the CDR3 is TGTGCCAGCACCGCTGGACTAGCGGGGGGCACAGATACGCAGTATTTT. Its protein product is CASTAGLAGGTDTQYF.

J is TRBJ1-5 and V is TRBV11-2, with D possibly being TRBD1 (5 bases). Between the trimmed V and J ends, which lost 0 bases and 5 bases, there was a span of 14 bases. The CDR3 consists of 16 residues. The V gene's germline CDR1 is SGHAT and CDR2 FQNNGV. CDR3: CASSLDPGRADQPQHF. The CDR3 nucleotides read TGTGCCAGCAGCTTAGATCCCGGCAGGGCTGATCAGCCCCAGCATTTT.

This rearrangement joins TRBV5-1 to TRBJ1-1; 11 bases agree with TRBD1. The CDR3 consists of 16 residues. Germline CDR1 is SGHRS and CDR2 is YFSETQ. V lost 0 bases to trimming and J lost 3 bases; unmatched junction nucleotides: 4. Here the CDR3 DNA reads TGCGCCAGCAGCTTGGCCTGGGGACAGGGGGACACTGAAGCTTTCTTT. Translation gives CASSLAWGQGDTEAFF.

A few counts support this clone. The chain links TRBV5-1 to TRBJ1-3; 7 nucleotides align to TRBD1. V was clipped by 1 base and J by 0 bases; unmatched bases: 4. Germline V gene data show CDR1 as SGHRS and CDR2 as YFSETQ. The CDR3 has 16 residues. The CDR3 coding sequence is TGCGCCAGCAGCTTGACAGGGGTTGACTCTGGAAACACCATATATTTT. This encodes CASSLTGVDSGNTIYF.

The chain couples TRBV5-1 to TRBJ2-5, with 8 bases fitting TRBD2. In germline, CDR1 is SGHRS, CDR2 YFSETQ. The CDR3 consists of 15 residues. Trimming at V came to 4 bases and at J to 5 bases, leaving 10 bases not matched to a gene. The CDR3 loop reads CASSPRRGVVETQYF. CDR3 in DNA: TGCGCCAGCAGCCCGCGGCGGGGGGTTGTGGAGACCCAGTACTTC. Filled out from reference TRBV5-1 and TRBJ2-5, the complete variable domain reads KAGVTQTPRYLIKTRGQQVTLSCSPISGHRSVSWYQQTPGQGLQFLFEYFSETQRNKGNFPGRFSGRQFSNSRSEMNVSTLELGDSALYLCASSPRRGVVETQYFGPGTRLLVL.

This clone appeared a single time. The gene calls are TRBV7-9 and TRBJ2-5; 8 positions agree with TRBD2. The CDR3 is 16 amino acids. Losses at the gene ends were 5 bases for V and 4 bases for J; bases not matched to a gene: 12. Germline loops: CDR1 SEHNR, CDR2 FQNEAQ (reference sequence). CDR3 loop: CASSTSSGQVGETQYF. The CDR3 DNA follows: TGTGCCAGCAGCACCTCTAGCGGGCAAGTGGGAGAGACCCAGTACTTC.

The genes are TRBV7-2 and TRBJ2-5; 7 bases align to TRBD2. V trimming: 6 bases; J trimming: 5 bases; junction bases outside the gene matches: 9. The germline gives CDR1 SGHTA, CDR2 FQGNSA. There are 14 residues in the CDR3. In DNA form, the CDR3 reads TGTGCCAGCAGTCCCCGACTAGCCAAGGAGACCCAGTACTTC. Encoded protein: CASSPRLAKETQYF.

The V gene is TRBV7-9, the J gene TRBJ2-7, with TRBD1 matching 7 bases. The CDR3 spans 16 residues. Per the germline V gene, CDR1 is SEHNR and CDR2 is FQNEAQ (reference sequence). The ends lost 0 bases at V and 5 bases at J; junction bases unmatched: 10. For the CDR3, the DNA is TGTGCCAGCAGCTTAGCCCTCAGACAGGGAAGGCACGAGCAGTACTTC. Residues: CASSLALRQGRHEQYF.

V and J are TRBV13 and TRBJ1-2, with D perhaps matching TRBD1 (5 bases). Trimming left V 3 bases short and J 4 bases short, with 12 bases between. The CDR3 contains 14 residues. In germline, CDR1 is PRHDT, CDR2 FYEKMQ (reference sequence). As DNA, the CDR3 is TGTGCCAGCAGCTTGGGGCCTGAATTCTATGGCTACACCTTC. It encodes CASSLGPEFYGYTF.

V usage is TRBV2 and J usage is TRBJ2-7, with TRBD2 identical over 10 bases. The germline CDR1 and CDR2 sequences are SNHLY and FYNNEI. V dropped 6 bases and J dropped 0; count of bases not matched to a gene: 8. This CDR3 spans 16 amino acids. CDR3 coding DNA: TGTGCCAGCAGCGCCGGGACTAGCGACCGCTCCTACGAGCAGTACTTC. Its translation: CASSAGTSDRSYEQYF.

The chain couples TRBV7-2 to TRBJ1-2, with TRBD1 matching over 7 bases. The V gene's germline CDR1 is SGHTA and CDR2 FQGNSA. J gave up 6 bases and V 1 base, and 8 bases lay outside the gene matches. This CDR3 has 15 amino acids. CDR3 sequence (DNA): TGTGCCAGCAGCTTAGTAGGGCGACAGGGAGATGGCTACACCTTC. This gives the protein CASSLVGRQGDGYTF.

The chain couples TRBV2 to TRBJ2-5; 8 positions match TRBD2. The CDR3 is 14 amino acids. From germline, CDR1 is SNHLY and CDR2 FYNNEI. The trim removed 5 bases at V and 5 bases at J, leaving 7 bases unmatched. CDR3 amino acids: CASSPRTGGETQYF. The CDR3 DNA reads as TGTGCCAGCAGTCCACGGACGGGAGGGGAGACCCAGTACTTC.